One sample yielded the 21 T cell receptor beta chains listed below, sequenced in a study of blood T cell repertoires in COVID-19. The table came from immunoSEQ multiplex PCR; TCRdb's copy has only in-frame clones and leaves some out. This table holds over 85,000 clones, around nine tenths found once. Sample: peripheral blood. The source of these receptors is a man over 45 with active or convalescent COVID-19.

This chain joins TRBV2 and TRBJ2-3, with D possibly TRBD1 on 5 matching bases. CDR3 length: 14 residues. Between the trimmed V and J ends, which lost 4 bases and 2 bases, there was a span of 10 bases. Germline V CDR1 and CDR2: SNHLY, FYNNEI. The CDR3: CASSVQGTTDTQYF. The CDR3 nucleotides are TGTGCCAGCAGTGTTCAGGGAACCACAGATACGCAGTATTTT.

This sequence joins TRBV14 and TRBJ2-7; possible D gene TRBD1, 5 bases. The CDR3 covers 14 residues. Trimming left V 1 base short and J 3 bases short, with 10 bases between. The germline CDR1 and CDR2 sequences are SGHDN and FVKESK. The CDR3 DNA reads as TGTGCCAGCAGCCAAGGAAGGGGTGGCTACGAGCAGTACTTC. It yields the protein CASSQGRGGYEQYF. Supplemented by reference TRBV14 and TRBJ2-7, the full variable domain reads EAGVTQFPSHSVIEKGQTVTLRCDPISGHDNLYWYRRVMGKEIKFLLHFVKESKQDESGMPNNRFLAERTGGTYSTLKVQPAELEDSGVYFCASSQGRGGYEQYFGPGTRLTVT.

This clone has a single count. The chain couples TRBV28 to TRBJ1-1; D gene ambiguous. Germline lookup yields CDR1 MDHEN and CDR2 SYDVKM. Trimming left V 6 bases short and J 1 base short, with 9 bases between. CDR3 length: 13 amino acids. CDR3 in amino acids: CASSALGNTEAFF. The CDR3 DNA reads TGTGCCAGCAGCGCGCTTGGGAACACTGAAGCTTTCTTT.

The CDR3 loop reads CATSRERLSYGYTF. The DNA of the CDR3 is TGTGCCACCAGCAGAGAGAGACTTTCCTATGGCTACACCTTC. The chain combines TRBV15 with TRBJ1-2; D not resolved. This CDR3 contains 14 residues. V lost 0 bases, J lost 4 bases, and 9 bases lay in between. Germline V lookup: CDR1 LNHNV, CDR2 YYDKDF (reference sequence).

This clone was counted a single time. This rearrangement joins TRBV3-1 (or the pseudogene TRBV3-2) to TRBJ2-7; no firm D call. The ends were cut back, 6 bases at V and 3 bases at J, with 9 bases in the middle. The germline V gene has CDR1 LGHDT and CDR2 YNNKEL (reference sequence). The CDR3 extends over 12 amino acids. CDR3 amino acids: CASSGTGYEQYF. CDR3 DNA: TGTGCCAGCAGTGGTACGGGCTACGAGCAGTACTTC.

The chain has TRBV7-2 and TRBJ2-2, with 9 bases lining up with TRBD2. With 5 bases clipped from V and 1 base from J, the junction kept 2 bases outside the gene matches. The CDR3 length is 15 residues. CDR1 is SGHTA and CDR2 is FQGNSA in the germline V gene. The CDR3 loop is CASSPLAGNTGELFF. CDR3 in DNA: TGTGCCAGCAGCCCACTAGCGGGGAACACCGGGGAGCTGTTTTTT.

The chain joins TRBV19 to TRBJ2-6, with TRBD1 identical over 9 bases. This CDR3 contains 18 residues. The V gene end was trimmed by 4 bases and the J gene end by 2 bases; junction bases not matched to a gene: 9. Germline V gives CDR1 LNHDA, CDR2 SQIVND (reference sequence). CDR3 in DNA: TGTGCCAGTAGTACGTCCGGGACAGGGTTACCTGGGGCCAACGTCCTGACTTTC. Protein: CASSTSGTGLPGANVLTF.

This chain joins TRBV18 and TRBJ1-5, with 8 bases aligning to TRBD1. The J segment lost 3 bases and the V segment lost 4 bases, leaving 5 bases of the junction unmatched. The CDR3 has 15 amino acids. Germline-derived CDR1 and CDR2 are KGHSH and LQKENI. This CDR3 reads CASSLTGALNQPQHF. The CDR3 coding sequence is TGTGCCAGCTCACTGACAGGGGCCCTCAATCAGCCCCAGCATTTT.

Turning to this clone: Other DNA sequences of this sample code for an identical CDR3. V usage is TRBV28 and J usage is TRBJ2-7; D is undetermined. Trimming left V 6 bases short and J 1 base short, with 7 bases between. This CDR3 region has 12 residues. Germline values: CDR1 MDHEN, CDR2 SYDVKM. The CDR3 loop reads CASSRGSYEQYF. The DNA of the CDR3 is TGTGCCAGCAGCCGCGGATCCTACGAGCAGTACTTC.

The rearrangement links TRBV4-3 to TRBJ1-4; D unresolved. Germline V gene lookup returns CDR1 LGHNA and CDR2 YSLEER. This CDR3 region has 16 residues. Trimming took off 1 base at V and 3 bases at J, with 12 bases between the two ends. The CDR3 here is CASSQVPGSPNEKLFF. Written as DNA, the CDR3 is TGCGCCAGCAGCCAAGTTCCGGGTAGTCCTAATGAAAAACTGTTTTTT.

This clone showed up just a few times. This rearrangement joins TRBV24-1 to TRBJ1-1; perhaps TRBD1 as D (6 bases). There are 13 residues in the CDR3. Germline assignment: CDR1 KGHDR and CDR2 SFDVKD. Trimming cost V 7 bases and J 0 bases, with 8 bases left between them. The CDR3 sequence is CATSRGLNTEAFF. CDR3 nucleotides: TGTGCCACCAGCAGGGGTTTGAACACTGAAGCTTTCTTT.

The chain employs TRBV6-5 and TRBJ1-1, with 8 nucleotides matching TRBD1. The CDR3 consists of 13 residues. J gave up 3 bases and V 6 bases, and 3 bases lay outside the gene matches. Germline-derived CDR1 and CDR2 are MNHEY and SVGAGI. The CDR3: CASRLQGDTEAFF. The CDR3, as DNA: TGTGCCAGCAGATTACAGGGGGACACTGAAGCTTTCTTT.

This chain links TRBV7-6 with TRBJ1-5, with unresolved D. This CDR3 has 14 residues. The germline V and J ends were trimmed by 5 bases and 0 bases, with 8 bases remaining between them. CDR1 SGHVS and CDR2 FNYEAQ come from the germline V gene. CDR3 amino acids: CASSPGTSNQPQHF. The CDR3 coding sequence is TGTGCCAGCAGCCCGGGAACTAGCAATCAGCCCCAGCATTTT.

This clone was found a few times. This chain joins TRBV24-1 and TRBJ1-5, with a tentative D call TRBD1 (5 bases). CDR3 length: 16 amino acids. Trimming left V 7 bases short and J 2 bases short, with 17 bases between. The germline V gene has CDR1 KGHDR and CDR2 SFDVKD. CDR3 bases: TGTGCCACCAGCCCTCACGGGGGTTTGGGCAATCAGCCCCAGCATTTT. It specifies CATSPHGGLGNQPQHF.

This chain uses TRBV6-2 or TRBV6-3 with TRBJ2-2, with 10 positions matching TRBD1. The CDR3 contains 23 residues. The V gene end was trimmed by 6 bases and the J gene end by 2 bases; junction bases not matched to a gene: 27. Germline V gene sequence: CDR1 MNHEY, CDR2 SVGEGT. As DNA, the CDR3 is TGTGCCAGCAGCCTTACCGGGACAGGGGCCCCATCTTCGGTGGGCCAAAACACCGGGGAGCTGTTTTTT. Its protein product is CASSLTGTGAPSSVGQNTGELFF.

The chain combines TRBV29-1 with TRBJ2-2; tentative D call: TRBD1 (6 bases). The germline V and J ends were trimmed by 2 bases and 6 bases, with 13 bases remaining between them. CDR1 and CDR2 from the germline V gene are SQVTM and ANQGSEA. The CDR3 contains 14 residues. CDR3 residues: CSVEKQGIAGELFF. The CDR3 region has the DNA TGCAGCGTTGAAAAACAGGGCATCGCCGGGGAGCTGTTTTTT.

The J gene is TRBJ1-4, the V gene TRBV5-1; possibly TRBD1 for D (5 bases). Germline CDR1 SGHRS, CDR2 YFSETQ. V was shortened by 0 bases and J by 10 bases, with 10 bases between the two germline ends. The CDR3 contains 13 residues. The CDR3 DNA sequence: TGCGCCAGCAGCTTGGTCCAGCAGGGAAAACTGTTTTTT. This translates into CASSLVQQGKLFF.

This clone appeared a single time. This chain uses TRBV15 with TRBJ2-7; a weak D match, TRBD2 (5 bases). Germline V gene data show CDR1 as LNHNV and CDR2 as YYDKDF (reference sequence). The CDR3 length is 12 residues. V shed 0 bases and J shed 11 bases, with 11 bases lying between them. This CDR3 reads CATSRDEGAEYF. The CDR3 nucleotides read TGTGCCACCAGCAGAGATGAGGGTGCAGAGTACTTC.

The V call is TRBV5-4, the J call TRBJ2-5, with 7 nucleotides matching TRBD1. With 3 bases clipped from V and 1 base from J, the junction kept 6 bases outside the gene matches. There are 15 residues in the CDR3. Germline CDR1 reads SGHNT; CDR2 reads YYREEE (reference sequence). CDR3 residues: CASSSSRDSQETQYF. The CDR3 DNA is TGTGCCAGCAGCTCATCCCGGGACAGCCAAGAGACCCAGTACTTC. Full variable domain (rest looked up from reference TRBV5-4 and TRBJ2-5): ETGVTQSPTHLIKTRGQQVTLRCSSQSGHNTVSWYQQALGQGPQFIFQYYREEENGRGNFPPRFSGLQFPNYSSELNVNALELDDSALYLCASSSSRDSQETQYFGPGTRLLVL.

This chain joins TRBV28 and TRBJ1-4; D not certain. CDR1 is MDHEN and CDR2 is SYDVKM in the germline V gene. The CDR3 consists of 14 residues. The V end was cut by 2 bases, the J end by 2 bases, with 6 bases between. CDR3 in amino acids: CASSLAGTNEKLFF. In nucleotides, the CDR3 is TGTGCCAGCAGTTTAGCGGGGACTAATGAAAAACTGTTTTTT.

The rearrangement uses TRBV2 and TRBJ1-1; TRBD1 aligns across 7 bases. Germline assignment: CDR1 SNHLY and CDR2 FYNNEI. The CDR3 is 13 residues long. V was pared by 8 bases and J by 1 base, with 4 bases of the junction left unmatched. CDR3 in amino acids: CASGRTGNTEAFF. In nucleotides, the CDR3 is TGTGCCAGCGGCCGGACAGGGAACACTGAAGCTTTCTTT.